The 13 T cell receptor beta chains reported below all come from one sample, sequenced in a study of T cells after yellow fever vaccination. In TCRdb, the 5' RACE reads were re-called with MiXCR into one record per CDR3 protein. Among 80,000 to 100,000 distinct CDR3 sequences listed, roughly 5.2% were seen once. Sequenced material: CD8+ T cells sorted from PBMCs, taken 10 days after the yellow fever booster vaccination. These receptors came from a man aged 18 to 30 who received the YFV17D yellow fever vaccine.

This clonotype was found a few times. The chain is built from TRBV20-1 and TRBJ2-2, with 7 positions matching TRBD2. The CDR3 has 15 residues. Germline CDR1 reads DFQATT; CDR2 reads SNEGSKA (reference sequence). Trimming removed 5 bases from V and 0 bases from J; junction bases left unmatched: 6. The CDR3 coding sequence is TGCAGTGCTGCCAGCGGGGAAGCGAACACCGGGGAGCTGTTTTTT. This translates into CSAASGEANTGELFF.

This clonotype appeared a few times. The chain employs TRBV11-2 and TRBJ2-1; D might be TRBD1 (8 bases). V lost 6 bases and J 6 bases, leaving 18 bases between the germline ends. The CDR3 is made up of 15 amino acids. Germline lookup yields CDR1 SGHAT and CDR2 FQNNGV. In DNA, the CDR3 is TGTGCCAGCAGGAGATTGACAGGGGAGGGCAATGAGCAGTTCTTC. This translates into CASRRLTGEGNEQFF.

This clonotype has more than one count but fewer than ten. The CDR3 nucleotides are TGTGCCAGCAGCTTGATCCTCCGGGAGCTGTTTTTT. Translated, it gives CASSLILRELFF. The chain carries TRBV5-5 and TRBJ2-2; no reliable D call. The CDR3 is 12 amino acids. In germline, CDR1 is SGHKS, CDR2 YYEKEE (reference sequence). V was pared by 1 base and J by 9 bases, with 7 bases between.

The gene calls are TRBV20-1 and TRBJ1-1, with 7 bases identical to TRBD1. The CDR3 has 15 residues. The trim removed 0 bases at V and 3 bases at J, leaving 7 bases unmatched. CDR1 and CDR2 (germline): DFQATT, SNEGSKA (reference sequence). DNA of the CDR3: TGCAGTGCTAGAGAGCTCCGTACAGGGGACACTGAAGCTTTCTTT. It is translated as CSARELRTGDTEAFF.

This clonotype came up many times. The chain couples TRBV7-3 to TRBJ2-1, with D unclear. Looked up from germline, CDR1 is SGHTA and CDR2 is FQGTGA. Deletions cut 1 base from V and 0 bases from J, with 7 bases between. The CDR3 extends over 15 amino acids. CDR3 sequence: CASSLIQSSYNEQFF. CDR3 nucleotide sequence: TGTGCCAGCAGCTTAATCCAGAGCTCCTACAATGAGCAGTTCTTC.

This clonotype was seen repeatedly, ten times or more. This sequence joins TRBV7-9 and TRBJ1-1; 9 nucleotides match TRBD1. J gave up 4 bases and V 5 bases, and 14 bases lay outside the gene matches. The CDR3 spans 17 residues. The germline V gene encodes CDR1 SEHNR and CDR2 FQNEAQ (reference sequence). In DNA form, the CDR3 reads TGTGCCAGCAGCACGCGTCCCGGGACAGGGAAAGTCACTGAAGCTTTCTTT. Residues: CASSTRPGTGKVTEAFF.

This clonotype was counted a few times. The rearrangement joins TRBV6-5 to TRBJ1-1; the D is unclear. The CDR3 is 13 amino acids. From germline, CDR1 is MNHEY and CDR2 SVGAGI. Deletions cut 6 bases from V and 0 bases from J, with 8 bases between. CDR3 region: CASSPNMNTEAFF. The DNA of the CDR3 is TGTGCCAGCAGCCCAAACATGAACACTGAAGCTTTCTTT.

V is TRBV5-1 and J is TRBJ1-2; possible D gene TRBD1, 5 bases. Between the trimmed V and J ends, which lost 3 bases and 4 bases, there was a span of 13 bases. CDR3 length: 14 amino acids. Germline CDR1 and CDR2: SGHRS and YFSETQ. As DNA, the CDR3 is TGCGCCAGCAGCTCGGGACGTAACTCCTATGGCTACACCTTC. It codes for CASSSGRNSYGYTF.

This clonotype came up a few times. The chain joins TRBV5-6 to TRBJ1-2; D unresolved. The germline V gene has CDR1 SGHDT and CDR2 YYEEEE. V gave up 2 bases and J gave up 4 bases, with 12 bases separating them. This CDR3 has 14 residues. CDR3: CASSFGRLPYGYTF. The CDR3 coding sequence is TGTGCCAGCAGCTTCGGGAGACTACCCTATGGCTACACCTTC.

In this sample, this clonotype turned up once. The V gene is TRBV27, the J gene TRBJ1-5; maybe TRBD1 (5 bases). The CDR3 covers 14 residues. Germline CDR1 is MNHEY and CDR2 is SMNVEV (reference sequence). V dropped 5 bases and J dropped 6 bases, with 14 bases sitting between them. This chain's CDR3 is CASSQSGAAQPQHF. The CDR3 DNA reads as TGTGCCAGCAGTCAAAGCGGGGCGGCTCAGCCCCAGCATTTT.

This clonotype appeared many times. The chain combines TRBV4-2 with TRBJ1-5; no clear D. The CDR3 extends over 15 amino acids. Trimming cost V 4 bases and J 0 bases, with 10 bases left between them. Germline assignment: CDR1 LGHNA and CDR2 YNFKEQ. This CDR3 is CASSPRGASNQPQHF. The CDR3 region has the DNA TGTGCCAGCAGCCCCCGAGGTGCTAGCAATCAGCCCCAGCATTTT.

The rearrangement joins TRBV12-3 or TRBV12-4 to TRBJ2-3; TRBD1 or TRBD2 may be the D gene (5 bases each). CDR3 size: 14 residues. The V gene lost 9 bases and the J gene lost 0 bases, with 13 bases spanning the gap. CDR3: CASRGDRSTDTQYF. Here the CDR3 DNA reads TGTGCCAGTCGAGGGGACCGTAGCACAGATACGCAGTATTTT.

This sequence joins TRBV6-2 or TRBV6-3 and TRBJ2-7, with a possible D match to TRBD1 (5 bases). V was trimmed by 5 bases and J by 4 bases, leaving 12 bases between them. CDR1 and CDR2 from the germline V gene are MNHEY and SVGEGT. The CDR3 is 13 residues long. Written as DNA, the CDR3 is TGTGCCAGCAGTACAGGATTCAGGTACGAGCAGTACGTC. This translates into CASSTGFRYEQYV.